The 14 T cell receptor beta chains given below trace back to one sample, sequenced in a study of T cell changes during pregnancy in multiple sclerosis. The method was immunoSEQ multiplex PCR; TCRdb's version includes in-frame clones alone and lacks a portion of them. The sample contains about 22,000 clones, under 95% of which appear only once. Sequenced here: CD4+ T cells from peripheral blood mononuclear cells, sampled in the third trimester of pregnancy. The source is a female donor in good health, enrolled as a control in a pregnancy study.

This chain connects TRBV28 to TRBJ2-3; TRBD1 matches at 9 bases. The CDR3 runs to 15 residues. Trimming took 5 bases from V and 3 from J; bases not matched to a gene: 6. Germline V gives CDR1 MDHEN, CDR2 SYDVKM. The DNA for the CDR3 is TGTGCCAGCAGTACCTCCGGACAGGGGACAGATACGCAGTATTTT. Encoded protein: CASSTSGQGTDTQYF.

The CDR3 loop is CASSQKTGVNTEAFF. The CDR3 DNA is TGTGCCAGCAGCCAAAAGACAGGGGTGAACACTGAAGCTTTCTTT. This sequence joins TRBV4-2 and TRBJ1-1; 8 nucleotides align to TRBD1. J gave up 0 bases and V 2 bases, and 2 bases lay outside the gene matches. CDR1 is LGHNA and CDR2 is YNFKEQ in the germline V gene. This CDR3 contains 15 residues.

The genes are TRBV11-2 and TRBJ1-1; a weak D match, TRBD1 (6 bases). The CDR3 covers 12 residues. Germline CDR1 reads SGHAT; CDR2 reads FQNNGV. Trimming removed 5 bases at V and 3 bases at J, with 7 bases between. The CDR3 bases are TGTGCCAGCAGCCAGGGGTACACTGAAGCTTTCTTT. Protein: CASSQGYTEAFF.

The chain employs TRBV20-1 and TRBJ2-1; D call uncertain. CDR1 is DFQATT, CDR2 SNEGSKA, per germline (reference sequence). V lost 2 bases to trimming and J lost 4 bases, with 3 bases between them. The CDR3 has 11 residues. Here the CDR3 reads CSARPYNEQFF. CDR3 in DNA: TGCAGTGCTAGACCTTACAATGAGCAGTTCTTC.

The DNA for the CDR3 is TGTGCCAGCAGTTCGATGGAGGGAGGAGCAGATACGCAGTATTTT. Translated, it gives CASSSMEGGADTQYF. This chain joins TRBV27 and TRBJ2-3, with D maybe TRBD2 (6 bases). This CDR3 is built from 15 residues. Germline V CDR1 and CDR2: MNHEY, SMNVEV (reference sequence). The ends were cut back, 4 bases at V and 4 bases at J, with 15 bases in the middle.

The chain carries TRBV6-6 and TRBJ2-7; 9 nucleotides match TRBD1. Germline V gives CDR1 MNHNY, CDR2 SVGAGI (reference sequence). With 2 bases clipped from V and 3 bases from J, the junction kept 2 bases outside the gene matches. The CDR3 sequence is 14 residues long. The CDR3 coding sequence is TGTGCCAGCAGTTACCAGGACAGGGGCTACGAGCAGTACTTC. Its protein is CASSYQDRGYEQYF.

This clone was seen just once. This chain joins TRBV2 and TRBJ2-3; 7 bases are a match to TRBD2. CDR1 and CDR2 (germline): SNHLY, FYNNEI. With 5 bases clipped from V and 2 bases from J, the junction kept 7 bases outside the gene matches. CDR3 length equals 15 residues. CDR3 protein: CASSRSGTLTDTQYF. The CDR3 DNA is TGTGCCAGCAGTCGGAGCGGGACCCTCACAGATACGCAGTATTTT. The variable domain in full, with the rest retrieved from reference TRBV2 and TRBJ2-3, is EPEVTQTPSHQVTQMGQEVILRCVPISNHLYFYWYRQILGQKVEFLVSFYNNEISEKSEIFDDQFSVERPDGSNFTLKIRSTKLEDSAMYFCASSRSGTLTDTQYFGPGTRLTVL.

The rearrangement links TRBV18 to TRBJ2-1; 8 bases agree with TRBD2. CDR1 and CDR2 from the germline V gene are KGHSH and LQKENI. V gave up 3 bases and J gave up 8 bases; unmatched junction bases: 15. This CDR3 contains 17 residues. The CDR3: CASSPKKREFSRDEQFF. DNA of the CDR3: TGTGCCAGCTCACCGAAGAAGCGGGAGTTCTCCAGAGATGAGCAGTTCTTC.

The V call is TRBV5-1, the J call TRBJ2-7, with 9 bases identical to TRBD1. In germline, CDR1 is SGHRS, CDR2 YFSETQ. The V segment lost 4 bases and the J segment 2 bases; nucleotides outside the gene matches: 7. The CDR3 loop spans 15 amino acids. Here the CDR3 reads CASSVGTGSTYEQYF. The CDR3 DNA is TGCGCCAGCAGCGTGGGGACAGGGAGCACCTACGAGCAGTACTTC.

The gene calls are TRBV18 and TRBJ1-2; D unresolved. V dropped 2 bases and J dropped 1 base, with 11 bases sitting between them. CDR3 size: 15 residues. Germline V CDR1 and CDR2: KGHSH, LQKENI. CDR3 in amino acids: CASSPANGDNYGYTF. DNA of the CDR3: TGTGCCAGCTCACCAGCAAACGGGGATAACTATGGCTACACCTTC.

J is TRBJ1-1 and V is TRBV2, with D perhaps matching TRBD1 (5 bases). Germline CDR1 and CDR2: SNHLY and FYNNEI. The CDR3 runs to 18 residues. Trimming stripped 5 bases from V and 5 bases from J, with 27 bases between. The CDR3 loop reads CASSPQRDRRRRQTEAFF. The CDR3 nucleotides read TGTGCCAGCAGTCCTCAGCGGGACCGCCGTCGGAGACAGACTGAAGCTTTCTTT.

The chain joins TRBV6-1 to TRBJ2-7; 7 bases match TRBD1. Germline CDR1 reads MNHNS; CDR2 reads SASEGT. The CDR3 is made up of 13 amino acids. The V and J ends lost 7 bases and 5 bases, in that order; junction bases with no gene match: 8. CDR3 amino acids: CASTQGESDEQYF. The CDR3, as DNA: TGTGCCAGCACCCAGGGGGAGTCGGACGAGCAGTACTTC.

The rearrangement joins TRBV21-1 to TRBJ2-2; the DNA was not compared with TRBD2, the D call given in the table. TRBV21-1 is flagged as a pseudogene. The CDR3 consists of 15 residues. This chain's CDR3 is CASTFPPEGTGELFF. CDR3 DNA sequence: TGTGCCAGCACCTTTCCTCCAGAGGGCACCGGGGAGCTGTTTTTT.

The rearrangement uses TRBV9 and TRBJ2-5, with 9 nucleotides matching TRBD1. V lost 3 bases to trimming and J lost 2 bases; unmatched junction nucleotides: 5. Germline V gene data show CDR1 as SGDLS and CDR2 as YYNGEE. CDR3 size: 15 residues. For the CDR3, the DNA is TGTGCCAGCAGCGCGGACAGGGGAGGTCAAGAGACCCAGTACTTC. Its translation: CASSADRGGQETQYF. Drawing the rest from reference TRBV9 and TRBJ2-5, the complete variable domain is DSGVTQTPKHLITATGQRVTLRCSPRSGDLSVYWYQQSLDQGLQFLIQYYNGEERAKGNILERFSAQQFPDLHSELNLSSLELGDSALYFCASSADRGGQETQYFGPGTRLLVL.